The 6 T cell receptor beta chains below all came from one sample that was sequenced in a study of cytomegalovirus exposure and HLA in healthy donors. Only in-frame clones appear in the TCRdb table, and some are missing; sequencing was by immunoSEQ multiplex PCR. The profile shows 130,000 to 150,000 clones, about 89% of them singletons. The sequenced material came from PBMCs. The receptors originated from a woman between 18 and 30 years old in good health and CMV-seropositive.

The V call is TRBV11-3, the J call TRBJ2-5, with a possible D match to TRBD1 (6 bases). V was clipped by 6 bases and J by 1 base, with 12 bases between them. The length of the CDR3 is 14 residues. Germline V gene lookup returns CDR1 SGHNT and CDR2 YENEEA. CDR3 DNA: TGTGCCAGCAGTTACAGGACAGCCCAAGAGACCCAGTACTTC. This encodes CASSYRTAQETQYF.

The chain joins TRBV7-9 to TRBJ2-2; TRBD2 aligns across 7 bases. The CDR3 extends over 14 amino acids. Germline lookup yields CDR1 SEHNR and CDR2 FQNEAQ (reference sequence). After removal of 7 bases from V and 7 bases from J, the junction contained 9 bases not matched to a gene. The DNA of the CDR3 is TGTGCCAGCATTTCCGCGGGAGCGGTCGGGGAGCTGTTTTTT. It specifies CASISAGAVGELFF. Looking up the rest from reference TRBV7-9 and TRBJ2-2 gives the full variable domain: DTGVSQNPRHKITKRGQNVTFRCDPISEHNRLYWYRQTLGQGPEFLTYFQNEAQLEKSRLLSDRFSAERPKGSFSTLEIQRTEQGDSAMYLCASISAGAVGELFFGEGSRLTVL.

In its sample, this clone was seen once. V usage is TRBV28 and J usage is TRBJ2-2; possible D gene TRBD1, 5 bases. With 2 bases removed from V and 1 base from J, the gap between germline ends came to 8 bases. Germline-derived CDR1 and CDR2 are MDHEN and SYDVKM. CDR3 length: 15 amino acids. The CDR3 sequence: CASSLTGLNTGELFF. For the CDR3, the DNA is TGTGCCAGCAGTTTAACAGGTCTGAACACCGGGGAGCTGTTTTTT.

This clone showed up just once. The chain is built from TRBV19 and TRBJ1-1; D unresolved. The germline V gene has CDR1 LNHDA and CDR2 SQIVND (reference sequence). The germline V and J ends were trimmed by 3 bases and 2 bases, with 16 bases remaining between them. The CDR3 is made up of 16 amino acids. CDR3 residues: CASSMSGGVQNTEAFF. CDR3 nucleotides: TGTGCCAGTAGTATGAGCGGCGGAGTACAAAACACTGAAGCTTTCTTT.

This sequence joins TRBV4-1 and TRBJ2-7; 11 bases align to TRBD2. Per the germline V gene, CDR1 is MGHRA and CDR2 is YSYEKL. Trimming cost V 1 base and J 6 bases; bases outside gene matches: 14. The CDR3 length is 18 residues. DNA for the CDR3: TGCGCCAGCAGCCAAGGTTCGGGACTAGCGGAACCCACCGGCGAGCAGTACTTC. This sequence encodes CASSQGSGLAEPTGEQYF.

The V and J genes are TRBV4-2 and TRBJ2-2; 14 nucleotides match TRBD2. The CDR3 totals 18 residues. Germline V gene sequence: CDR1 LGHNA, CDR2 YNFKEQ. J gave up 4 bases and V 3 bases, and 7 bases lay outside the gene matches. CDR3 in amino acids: CASSQGGTSGSGTGELFF. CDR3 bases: TGTGCCAGCAGCCAGGGCGGGACTAGCGGGAGTGGCACCGGGGAGCTGTTTTTT.